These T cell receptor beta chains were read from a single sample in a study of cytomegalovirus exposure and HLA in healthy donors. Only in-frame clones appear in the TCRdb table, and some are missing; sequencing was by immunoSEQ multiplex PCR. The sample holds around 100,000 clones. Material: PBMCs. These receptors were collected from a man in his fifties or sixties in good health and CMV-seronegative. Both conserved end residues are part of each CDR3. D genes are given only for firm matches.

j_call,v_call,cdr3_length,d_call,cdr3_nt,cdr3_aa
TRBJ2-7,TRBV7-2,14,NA,TGTGCCAGCAGCCTCGGGACAAACTACTACGAGCAGTACTTC,CASSLGTNYYEQYF
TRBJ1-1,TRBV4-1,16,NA,TGCGCCAGCAGCCCCATGTTGGATAGGGGTGGCACTGAAGCTTTCTTT,CASSPMLDRGGTEAFF
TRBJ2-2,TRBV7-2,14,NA,TGTGCCAGCAGCGGTCGACAGGAAGTTGGGGAGCTGTTTTTT,CASSGRQEVGELFF
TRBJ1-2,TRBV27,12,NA,TGTGCCAGCACCACGCCGGGTCATGGCTACACCTTC,CASTTPGHGYTF
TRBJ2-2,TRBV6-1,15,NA,TGTGCCAGCAGTGAAGGGTTGAGAGTGACCGGGGAGCTGTTTTTT,CASSEGLRVTGELFF
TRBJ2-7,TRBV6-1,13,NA,TGTGCCAGCAACCGGGCAGGGGCCTACGAGCAGTACTTC,CASNRAGAYEQYF
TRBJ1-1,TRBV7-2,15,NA,TGTGCCAGCAGCTTAGGGCAAGGGGGTTACACTGAAGCTTTCTTT,CASSLGQGGYTEAFF
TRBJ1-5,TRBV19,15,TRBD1,TGTGCCAGTAGCAGTGGGGACAGGAACAATCAGCCCCAGCATTTT,CASSSGDRNNQPQHF
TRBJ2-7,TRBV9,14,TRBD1,TGTGCCAGCAGCGCCACGGGACAGACATACGAGCAGTACTTC,CASSATGQTYEQYF
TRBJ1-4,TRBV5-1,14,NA,TGCGCCAGCAGCCAGGACACAACTAATGAAAAACTGTTTTTT,CASSQDTTNEKLFF
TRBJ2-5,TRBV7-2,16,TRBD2,TGTGCCAGCAGCTTAGTTCCTAGCGGGAGACGAGAGACCCAGTACTTC,CASSLVPSGRRETQYF
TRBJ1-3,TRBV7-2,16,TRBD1,TGTGCCAGCAGCCTAGGGACAGGGACATCTGGAAACACCATATATTTT,CASSLGTGTSGNTIYF
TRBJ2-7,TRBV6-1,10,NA,TGTGCCAGCGGTACCTACGAGCAGTACTTC,CASGTYEQYF
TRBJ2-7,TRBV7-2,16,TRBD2,TGTGCCAGCAGCTCAACTAGCGGGACCTACTCCTACGAGCAGTACTTC,CASSSTSGTYSYEQYF
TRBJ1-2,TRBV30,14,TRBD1,TGTGCCTGGAGTGCCCCGACAGGGATCTATGGCTACACCTTC,CAWSAPTGIYGYTF
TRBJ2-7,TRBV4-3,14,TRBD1,TGCGCCAGCAGCCAGGACAGGGGTGCCTACGAGCAGTACTTC,CASSQDRGAYEQYF
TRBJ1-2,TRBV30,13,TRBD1,TGTGCCAGCCGGGACAGAACTAACTATGGCTACACCTTC,CASRDRTNYGYTF
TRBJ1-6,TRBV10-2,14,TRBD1,TGCGCCAGCACATTGACAGGGTTCGGGTCACCCCTCCACTTT,CASTLTGFGSPLHF
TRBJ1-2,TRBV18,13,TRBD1,TGTGCCAGCTCCCCCGGGACAGGGCTGGGCTACACCTTC,CASSPGTGLGYTF
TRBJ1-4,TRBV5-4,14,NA,TGTGCCAGCAGCTTCCGGGATGCTAATGAAAAACTGTTTTTT,CASSFRDANEKLFF
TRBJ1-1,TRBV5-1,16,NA,TGCGCCAGCAGCTTTGGCAGGGGAGGGATGAACACTGAAGCTTTCTTT,CASSFGRGGMNTEAFF
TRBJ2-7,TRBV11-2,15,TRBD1,TGTGCCAGCAGCTTAGAGCGCGGACAGGGTTACGAGCAGTACTTC,CASSLERGQGYEQYF
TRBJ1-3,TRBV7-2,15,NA,TGTGCCAGCAGCCCTGGACGGGGATCTGGAAACACCATATATTTT,CASSPGRGSGNTIYF
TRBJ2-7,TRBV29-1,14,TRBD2,TGCAGCGTTGTCGTAGCGGGGGTGGGTTACGAGCAGTACTTC,CSVVVAGVGYEQYF